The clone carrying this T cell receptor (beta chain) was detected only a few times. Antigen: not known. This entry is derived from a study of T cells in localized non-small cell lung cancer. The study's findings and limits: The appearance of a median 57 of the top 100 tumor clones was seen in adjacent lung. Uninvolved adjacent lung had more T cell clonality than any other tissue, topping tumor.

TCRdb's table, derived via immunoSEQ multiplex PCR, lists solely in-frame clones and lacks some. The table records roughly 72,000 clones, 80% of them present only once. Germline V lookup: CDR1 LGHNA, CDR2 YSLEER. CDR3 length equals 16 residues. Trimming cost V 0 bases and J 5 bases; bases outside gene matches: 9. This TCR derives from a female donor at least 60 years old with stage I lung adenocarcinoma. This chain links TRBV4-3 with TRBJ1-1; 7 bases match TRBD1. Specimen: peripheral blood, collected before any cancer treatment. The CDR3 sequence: CASSQDPAGGVTEAFF. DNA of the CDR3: TGCGCCAGCAGCCAAGATCCTGCAGGGGGGGTTACTGAAGCTTTCTTT.